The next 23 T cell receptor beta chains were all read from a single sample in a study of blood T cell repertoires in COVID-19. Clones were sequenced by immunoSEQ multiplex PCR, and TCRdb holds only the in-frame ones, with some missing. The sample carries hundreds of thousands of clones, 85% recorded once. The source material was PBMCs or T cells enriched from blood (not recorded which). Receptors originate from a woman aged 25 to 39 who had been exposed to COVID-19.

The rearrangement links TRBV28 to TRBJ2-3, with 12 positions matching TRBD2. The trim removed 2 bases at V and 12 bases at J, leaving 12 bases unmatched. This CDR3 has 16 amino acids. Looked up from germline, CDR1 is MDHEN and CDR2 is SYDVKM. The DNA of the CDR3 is TGTGCCAGCAGTTTAAAACCGCCCGGACTAGCGGGGCTTCAGTATTTT. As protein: CASSLKPPGLAGLQYF.

The CDR3 here is CASRAQGSNQPQHF. In DNA form, the CDR3 reads TGTGCCAGCAGGGCACAGGGGAGCAATCAGCCCCAGCATTTT. This chain joins TRBV6-5 and TRBJ1-5, with 7 bases fitting TRBD1. V was clipped by 6 bases and J by 1 base; unmatched bases: 3. The CDR3 loop spans 14 amino acids. Germline values: CDR1 MNHEY, CDR2 SVGAGI.

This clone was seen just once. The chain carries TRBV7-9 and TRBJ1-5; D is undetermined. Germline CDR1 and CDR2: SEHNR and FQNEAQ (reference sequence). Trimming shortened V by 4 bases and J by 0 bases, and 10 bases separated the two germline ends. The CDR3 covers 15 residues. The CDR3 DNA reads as TGTGCCAGCAGCTCCGTCCCGGGTAGCAATCAGCCCCAGCATTTT. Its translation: CASSSVPGSNQPQHF.

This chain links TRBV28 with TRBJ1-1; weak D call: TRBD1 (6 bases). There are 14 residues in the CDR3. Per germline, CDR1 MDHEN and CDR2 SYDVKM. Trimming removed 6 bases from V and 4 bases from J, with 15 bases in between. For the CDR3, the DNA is TGTGCCAGCAGGATAACAGGGTTGGGCACTGAAGCTTTCTTT. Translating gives CASRITGLGTEAFF.

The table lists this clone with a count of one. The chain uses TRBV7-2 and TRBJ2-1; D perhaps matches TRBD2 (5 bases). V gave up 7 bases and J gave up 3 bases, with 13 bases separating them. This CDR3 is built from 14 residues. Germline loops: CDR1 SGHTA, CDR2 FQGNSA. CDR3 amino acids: CASTLGADYNEQFF. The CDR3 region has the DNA TGTGCCAGCACTCTGGGAGCAGACTACAATGAGCAGTTCTTC.

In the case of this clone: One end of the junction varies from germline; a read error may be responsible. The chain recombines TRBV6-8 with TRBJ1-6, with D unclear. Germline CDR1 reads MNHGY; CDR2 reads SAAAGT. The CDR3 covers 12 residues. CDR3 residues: CASSSFNSPLHF. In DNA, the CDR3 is TGTGCCAGCAGCTCCTTTAATTCACCCCTCCACTTT.

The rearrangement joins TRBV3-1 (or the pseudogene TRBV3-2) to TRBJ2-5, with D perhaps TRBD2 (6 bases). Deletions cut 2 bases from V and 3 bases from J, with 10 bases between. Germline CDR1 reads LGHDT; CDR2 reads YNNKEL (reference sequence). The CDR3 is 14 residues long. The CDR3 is CASSQMTSKETQYF. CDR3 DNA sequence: TGTGCCAGCAGCCAAATGACTAGTAAAGAGACCCAGTACTTC.

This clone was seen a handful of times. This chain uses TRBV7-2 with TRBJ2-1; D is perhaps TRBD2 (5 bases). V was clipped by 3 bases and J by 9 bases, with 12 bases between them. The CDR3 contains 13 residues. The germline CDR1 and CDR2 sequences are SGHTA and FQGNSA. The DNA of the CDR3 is TGTGCCAGCAGCTTGGAGAGCCGGGGTGAGCAGTTCTTC. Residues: CASSLESRGEQFF. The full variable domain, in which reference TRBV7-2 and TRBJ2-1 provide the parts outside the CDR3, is GAGVSQSPSNKVTEKGKDVELRCDPISGHTALYWYRQSLGQGLEFLIYFQGNSAPDKSGLPSDRFSAERTGGSVSTLTIQRTQQEDSAVYLCASSLESRGEQFFGPGTRLTVL.

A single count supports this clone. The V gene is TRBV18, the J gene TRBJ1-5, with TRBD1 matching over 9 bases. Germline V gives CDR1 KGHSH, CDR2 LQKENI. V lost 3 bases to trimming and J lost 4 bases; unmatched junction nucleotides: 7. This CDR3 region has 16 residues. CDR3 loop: CASSPGTGKENQPQHF. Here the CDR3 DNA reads TGTGCCAGCTCACCCGGGACAGGGAAGGAAAATCAGCCCCAGCATTTT.

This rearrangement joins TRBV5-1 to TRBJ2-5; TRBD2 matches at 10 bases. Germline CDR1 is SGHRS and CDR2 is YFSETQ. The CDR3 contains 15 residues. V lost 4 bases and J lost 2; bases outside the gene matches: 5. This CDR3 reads CASSMTSGLQETQYF. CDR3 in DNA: TGCGCCAGCAGCATGACTAGCGGGCTGCAAGAGACCCAGTACTTC.

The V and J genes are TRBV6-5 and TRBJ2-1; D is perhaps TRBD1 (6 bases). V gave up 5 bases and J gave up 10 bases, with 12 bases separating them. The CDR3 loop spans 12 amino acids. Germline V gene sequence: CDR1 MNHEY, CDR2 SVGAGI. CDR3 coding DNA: TGTGCCAGCAGTACACAGGGATGGGAGCAGTTCTTC. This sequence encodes CASSTQGWEQFF.

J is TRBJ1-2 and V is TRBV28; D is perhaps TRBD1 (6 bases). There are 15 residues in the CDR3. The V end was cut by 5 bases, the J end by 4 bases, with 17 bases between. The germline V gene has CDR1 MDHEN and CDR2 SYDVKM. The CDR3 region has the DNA TGTGCCAGCAGTACTACAGGACAGTTTGGCTATGGCTACACCTTC. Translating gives CASSTTGQFGYGYTF.

The CDR3: CASSAPVGQGALEQYF. The CDR3, as DNA: TGTGCCAGCAGCGCGCCGGTGGGACAGGGGGCCCTCGAGCAGTACTTC. The V gene is TRBV9, the J gene TRBJ2-7; 12 bases match TRBD1. Trimming at V came to 3 bases and at J to 6 bases, leaving 10 bases not matched to a gene. There are 16 residues in the CDR3. Germline-derived CDR1 and CDR2 are SGDLS and YYNGEE.

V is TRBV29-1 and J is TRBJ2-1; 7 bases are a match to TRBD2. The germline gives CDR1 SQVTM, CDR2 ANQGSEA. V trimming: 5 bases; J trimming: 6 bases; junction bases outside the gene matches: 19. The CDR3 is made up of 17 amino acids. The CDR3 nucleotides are TGCAGCGTTATCCACGACCCGGCTAGCGGAAAACTCAATGAGCAGTTCTTC. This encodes CSVIHDPASGKLNEQFF.

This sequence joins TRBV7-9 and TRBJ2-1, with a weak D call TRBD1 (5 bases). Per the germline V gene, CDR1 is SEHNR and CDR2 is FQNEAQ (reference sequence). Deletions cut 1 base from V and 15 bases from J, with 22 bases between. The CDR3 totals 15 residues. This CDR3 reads CASSLEGGANQNLFF. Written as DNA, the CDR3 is TGTGCCAGCAGCTTAGAAGGTGGGGCTAACCAGAACCTGTTCTTC.

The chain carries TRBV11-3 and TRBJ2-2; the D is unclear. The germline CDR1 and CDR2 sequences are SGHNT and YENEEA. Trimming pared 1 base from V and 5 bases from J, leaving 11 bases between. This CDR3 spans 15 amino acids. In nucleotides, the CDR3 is TGTGCCAGCAGCTTAGGGAGTATAAGGACCGGGGAGCTGTTTTTT. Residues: CASSLGSIRTGELFF.

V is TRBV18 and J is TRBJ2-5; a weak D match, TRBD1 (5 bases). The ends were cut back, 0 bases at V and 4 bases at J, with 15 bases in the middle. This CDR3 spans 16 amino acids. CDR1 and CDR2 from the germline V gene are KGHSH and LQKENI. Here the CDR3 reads CASSPPGQGFGETQYF. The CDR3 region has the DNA TGTGCCAGCTCACCACCGGGCCAGGGCTTTGGAGAGACCCAGTACTTC.

The CDR3 region is CASSPLVGQGTTYEQYF. CDR3 DNA sequence: TGTGCCAGCAGCCCCCTTGTGGGACAGGGGACTACCTACGAGCAGTACTTC. The J gene is TRBJ2-7, the V gene TRBV7-2; 10 bases are shared with TRBD1. Germline trimming cut 5 bases from V and 2 bases from J; bases unmatched to any gene: 12. Germline CDR1 is SGHTA and CDR2 is FQGNSA. The CDR3 has 17 amino acids.

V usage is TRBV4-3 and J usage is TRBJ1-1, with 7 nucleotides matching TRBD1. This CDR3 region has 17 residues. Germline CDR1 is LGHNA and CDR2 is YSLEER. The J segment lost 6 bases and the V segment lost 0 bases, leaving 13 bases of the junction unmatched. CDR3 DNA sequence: TGCGCCAGCAGCCAAGATTTACGGACAGGAAACCCGCCTGAAGCTTTCTTT. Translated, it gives CASSQDLRTGNPPEAFF.

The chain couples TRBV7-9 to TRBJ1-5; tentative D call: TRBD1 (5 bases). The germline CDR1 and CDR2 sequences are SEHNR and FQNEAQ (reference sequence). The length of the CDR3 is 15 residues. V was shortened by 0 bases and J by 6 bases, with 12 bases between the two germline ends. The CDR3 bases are TGTGCCAGCAGCTTAGCGGGGCAGGGTCTTCAGCCCCAGCATTTT. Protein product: CASSLAGQGLQPQHF. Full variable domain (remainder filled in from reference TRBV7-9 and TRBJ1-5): DTGVSQNPRHKITKRGQNVTFRCDPISEHNRLYWYRQTLGQGPEFLTYFQNEAQLEKSRLLSDRFSAERPKGSFSTLEIQRTEQGDSAMYLCASSLAGQGLQPQHFGDGTRLSIL.

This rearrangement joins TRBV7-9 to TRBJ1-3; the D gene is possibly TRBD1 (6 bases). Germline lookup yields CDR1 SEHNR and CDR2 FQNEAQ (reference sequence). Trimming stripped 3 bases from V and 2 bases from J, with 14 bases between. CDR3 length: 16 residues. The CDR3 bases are TGTGCCAGCAGCTTGGGGGCCGCCGCCGCTGGAAACACCATATATTTT. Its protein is CASSLGAAAAGNTIYF.

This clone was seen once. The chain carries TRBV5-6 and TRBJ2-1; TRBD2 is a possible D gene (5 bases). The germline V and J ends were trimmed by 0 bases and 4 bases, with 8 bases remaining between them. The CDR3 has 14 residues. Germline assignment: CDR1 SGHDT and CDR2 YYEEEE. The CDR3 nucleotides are TGTGCCAGCAGCTTGGGAAGAGGGTACAATGAGCAGTTCTTC. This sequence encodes CASSLGRGYNEQFF.

CDR3 sequence: CASSSYNENTEAFF. The DNA of the CDR3 is TGTGCCAGCAGTTCCTATAATGAGAACACTGAAGCTTTCTTT. J is TRBJ1-1 and V is TRBV6-6; no clear D gene. V lost 4 bases and J 1 base, leaving 10 bases between the germline ends. The CDR3 is made up of 14 amino acids. In germline, CDR1 is MNHNY, CDR2 SVGAGI (reference sequence).